This T cell receptor (beta chain) appears in the sequencing data of a study of long-term antiretroviral therapy in people with HIV. Trimming left V 8 bases short and J 6 bases short, with 13 bases between. This CDR3 is built from 12 residues. In germline, CDR1 is MNHNS, CDR2 SASEGT. Run at survey level, the immunoSEQ assay was version v3.0. Measured with immunoSEQ multiplex PCR; TCRdb has only the in-frame clones, and not every one. This sample has more than 20,000 clones; 65% to 90% occur once, and the top ten carry 16%. The clonotype comes from a woman aged 18-30 years with HIV. This chain links TRBV6-1 with TRBJ1-1, with D perhaps matching TRBD1 (5 bases). The sample consisted of unsorted PBMCs, taken at the start of antiretroviral therapy, before treatment. The CDR3 DNA is TGTGCCAGCGGGGGTCAGGAACCTGAAGCTTTCTTT. Amino acid sequence: CASGGQEPEAFF.